This TCR beta chain was identified in a study of post-analysis software for immune sequencing data. Study findings and constraints: Strong co-clustering by F measure was evident for samples that had been prepared in the same batch. There were four or five TRBV segments more frequent in patients than controls, and TRBV5-6, TRBV5-1 and TRBV20-1 were among them. The study found significantly lower normalized Chao1 diversity in multiple sclerosis patients than in controls.

As to this clonotype: As yet, its antigen is unknown.

The CDR3 is 15 amino acids. Trimming left V 1 base short and J 0 bases short, with 10 bases between. Built from TCR beta cDNA, the libraries had unique molecular identifiers in them. Input populations of roughly 0.85 to 11 million T cells gave rise to around 480,000 cDNA molecules. TCRdb reanalysed the PCR reads using MiXCR and keeps one entry per CDR3 protein. The data show about 620,000 distinct CDR3 sequences, with about 40% seen just once and roughly 1.8% held by the top ten. Sequenced material: blood. This sequence was found in a girl under 18 with multiple sclerosis. This chain connects TRBV12-3 or TRBV12-4 to TRBJ2-7; D might be TRBD1 or TRBD2, each matching 5 bases. CDR3 DNA sequence: TGTGCCAGCAGTTTAGAGAGGGGAAGCTCCTACGAGCAGTACTTC. This gives the protein CASSLERGSSYEQYF.